These T cell receptor beta chains were read from a single sample in a study of CD8+ T cells in alopecia areata. Using immunoSEQ multiplex PCR, the repertoire was profiled, and TCRdb retains in-frame clones only, with some absent. The sample carries some 99,000 clones, roughly two fifths recorded once. Sequencing was performed on CD4+ T cells sorted from blood. These receptor sequences come from a human donor with alopecia areata. The CDR3 runs from the conserved cysteine through the conserved F or W. The order of the fields is clone size, J gene, D gene, V gene, CDR3 DNA, CDR3 protein. A D gene is named only where the DNA matches it firmly. Size is stated for part of the rows, as once, few or many counts, or as a class when the clone is expanded.

size: NA
J: TRBJ1-1
D: NA
V: TRBV28
DNA: TGTGCCAGCTACCCAGGGTCAGTGGCTGAAGCTTTCTTT
CDR3: CASYPGSVAEAFF

size: NA
J: TRBJ1-4
D: TRBD1
V: TRBV2
DNA: TGTGCCAGCAGTCCGGGACAGCTTAATGAAAAACTGTTTTTT
CDR3: CASSPGQLNEKLFF

size: once
J: TRBJ1-1
D: NA
V: TRBV30
DNA: TGTGCCTGGAGTGTACTTGGAAACACTGAAGCTTTCTTT
CDR3: CAWSVLGNTEAFF

size: few
J: TRBJ2-1
D: TRBD2
V: TRBV29-1
DNA: TGCAGCGTTGCTACTAGCGGTTACAATGAGCAGTTCTTC
CDR3: CSVATSGYNEQFF

size: few
J: TRBJ1-1
D: NA
V: TRBV28
DNA: TGTGCCAGCAGTTCTCCAGGGAGGAACACTGAAGCTTTCTTT
CDR3: CASSSPGRNTEAFF

size: few
J: TRBJ2-7
D: TRBD1
V: TRBV29-1
DNA: TGCAGCGTTGAACGGGGACAGGGATACTACGAGCAGTACTTC
CDR3: CSVERGQGYYEQYF

size: NA
J: TRBJ2-3
D: NA
V: TRBV29-1
DNA: TGCAGCGTTACCTTGTTCGGGCGGGGGCCCACAGATACGCAGTATTTT
CDR3: CSVTLFGRGPTDTQYF

size: NA
J: TRBJ2-1
D: NA
V: TRBV5-1
DNA: TGCGCCAGCAGCTCCGGGACCCTATTCAATGAGCAGTTCTTC
CDR3: CASSSGTLFNEQFF

size: NA
J: TRBJ1-1
D: TRBD1
V: TRBV29-1
DNA: TGCAGCGTAGAAAAACAGGGGGTAGGGTACACTGAAGCTTTCTTT
CDR3: CSVEKQGVGYTEAFF

size: few
J: TRBJ2-7
D: NA
V: TRBV4-1
DNA: TGCGCCAGCAGCCGGTTTGAGGCCGTCTGGGACGAGCAGTACTTC
CDR3: CASSRFEAVWDEQYF

size: NA
J: TRBJ2-5
D: TRBD2
V: TRBV30
DNA: TGTGCCTGGAGACCGGGAGGTTACGAGACCCAGTACTTC
CDR3: CAWRPGGYETQYF

size: NA
J: TRBJ2-6
D: TRBD1
V: TRBV29-1
DNA: TGCAGCGTCGATACAGGGGCTGGGGCCAACGTCCTGACTTTC
CDR3: CSVDTGAGANVLTF

size: NA
J: TRBJ2-5
D: NA
V: TRBV28
DNA: TGTGCCAGCCGCCTCCCGGGCTCGGAGACCCAGTACTTC
CDR3: CASRLPGSETQYF

size: NA
J: TRBJ2-7
D: NA
V: TRBV29-1
DNA: TGCAGCGTTGGGGGGGCTCGATACGAGCAGTACTTC
CDR3: CSVGGARYEQYF

size: NA
J: TRBJ2-1
D: TRBD2
V: TRBV7-2
DNA: TGTGCCAGCAGCTTACAAGCGGGGCATGAGCAGTTCTTC
CDR3: CASSLQAGHEQFF

size: NA
J: TRBJ2-4
D: TRBD2
V: TRBV30
DNA: TGTGCCTGGAGTCCGCGGGGGGCCAAAAACATTCAGTACTTC
CDR3: CAWSPRGAKNIQYF

size: NA
J: TRBJ1-1
D: NA
V: TRBV29-1
DNA: TGCAGCGTTGACACTGAAGCTTTCTTT
CDR3: CSVDTEAFF

size: once
J: TRBJ2-1
D: NA
V: TRBV5-1
DNA: TGCGCCAGCAGCTACCGGAATAGACAAGGTGAGCAGTTCTTC
CDR3: CASSYRNRQGEQFF

size: many
J: TRBJ2-3
D: NA
V: TRBV21-1
DNA: TGTGCCAGCAGCAAATGGGGCATTTTTCCGCTTAGGCACACAGATACGCAGTATTTT
CDR3: CASSKWGIFPLRHTDTQYF

size: few
J: TRBJ2-5
D: NA
V: TRBV29-1
DNA: TGCAGCGTAAGGCCCGGGGAGACCCAGTACTTC
CDR3: CSVRPGETQYF

size: NA
J: TRBJ1-2
D: TRBD1
V: TRBV6-5
DNA: TGTGCCAGCACCCGACAGGGATTCTATGGCTACACCTTC
CDR3: CASTRQGFYGYTF

size: NA
J: TRBJ2-5
D: NA
V: TRBV7-9
DNA: TGTGCCAGCAGCTGGGAAGAGACCCAGTACTTC
CDR3: CASSWEETQYF

size: NA
J: TRBJ2-3
D: NA
V: TRBV4-1
DNA: TGCGCCAGCAGCCAAGAAGAACTATTTGGGTCGCAGTATTTT
CDR3: CASSQEELFGSQYF

size: NA
J: TRBJ2-2
D: NA
V: TRBV29-1
DNA: TGCAGCGTTCGCGGGGTAAACACCGGGGAGCTGTTTTTT
CDR3: CSVRGVNTGELFF

size: NA
J: TRBJ1-2
D: TRBD1
V: TRBV15
DNA: TGTGCCACCAGCAGAGGGACAGGGGAGGTCTATGGCTACACCTTC
CDR3: CATSRGTGEVYGYTF

size: few
J: TRBJ2-7
D: NA
V: TRBV29-1
DNA: TGCAGCGTTGTTGGATTATACTACGAGCAGTACTTC
CDR3: CSVVGLYYEQYF

size: NA
J: TRBJ2-7
D: TRBD1
V: TRBV5-1
DNA: TGCGCCAGCAGCTACGACAGGGGGCGATTGCAGTACTTC
CDR3: CASSYDRGRLQYF

size: NA
J: TRBJ1-1
D: NA
V: TRBV29-1
DNA: TGCAGCGTTAAGGGGGACACTGAAGCTTTCTTT
CDR3: CSVKGDTEAFF

size: once
J: TRBJ2-3
D: NA
V: TRBV15
DNA: TGTGCCACCAGCAGAGATGTGGGAGATACGCAGTATTTT
CDR3: CATSRDVGDTQYF

size: NA
J: TRBJ1-1
D: NA
V: TRBV6-5
DNA: TGTGCCAGCTTGAGTGAGCGTGAAGCTTTCTTT
CDR3: CASLSEREAFF

size: NA
J: TRBJ2-3
D: TRBD1
V: TRBV30
DNA: TGTGCCCGGTCCCGGGACAGGCCCGATACGCAGTATTTT
CDR3: CARSRDRPDTQYF

size: NA
J: TRBJ2-1
D: NA
V: TRBV30
DNA: TGTGCCTGGAGTGTACAACACTACAATGAGCAGTTCTTC
CDR3: CAWSVQHYNEQFF

size: few
J: TRBJ1-6
D: NA
V: TRBV7-2
DNA: TGTGCCAGCAGCTTCAATTCACCCCTCCACTTT
CDR3: CASSFNSPLHF

size: NA
J: TRBJ1-4
D: NA
V: TRBV6-5
DNA: TGTGCCAGCAAACGGGACGCCCTGAATGAAAAACTGTTTTTT
CDR3: CASKRDALNEKLFF

size: NA
J: TRBJ2-5
D: TRBD2
V: TRBV29-1
DNA: TGCAGCGTTGAAACTAGCGGGAGGGAGACCCAGTACTTC
CDR3: CSVETSGRETQYF

size: few
J: TRBJ1-2
D: NA
V: TRBV28
DNA: TGTGCCAGCAAGGAAAACTATGGCTACACCTTC
CDR3: CASKENYGYTF

size: NA
J: TRBJ1-2
D: NA
V: TRBV9
DNA: TGTGCCAGGTTTAGGGCCTATGGCTACACCTTC
CDR3: CARFRAYGYTF

size: few
J: TRBJ2-3
D: NA
V: TRBV28
DNA: TGTGCCAGCAGACTAGGAGGAGGGGGCGGTGCAGATACGCAGTATTTT
CDR3: CASRLGGGGGADTQYF

size: NA
J: TRBJ2-5
D: NA
V: TRBV5-1
DNA: TGCGCCAGCAGGGGCCTCCAAGAGACCCAGTACTTC
CDR3: CASRGLQETQYF

size: NA
J: TRBJ2-5
D: TRBD1
V: TRBV9
DNA: TGTGCCAGCAGCGCCAGGGGGCTTGGAGAGACCCAGTACTTC
CDR3: CASSARGLGETQYF

size: NA
J: TRBJ1-1
D: TRBD1
V: TRBV7-2
DNA: TGTGCCAGCAGCCAACAGGGGGCTCTGAACACTGAAGCTTTCTTT
CDR3: CASSQQGALNTEAFF

size: few
J: TRBJ2-7
D: NA
V: TRBV28
DNA: TGTGCCAGCAGTTTATCTGGGGACGGAGCTTACGAGCAGTACTTC
CDR3: CASSLSGDGAYEQYF

size: NA
J: TRBJ2-3
D: NA
V: TRBV2
DNA: TGTGCCAGCAGCCCAAACACAGATACGCAGTATTTT
CDR3: CASSPNTDTQYF

size: NA
J: TRBJ2-7
D: NA
V: TRBV4-2
DNA: TGTGCCAGCAGCCACGACAGCTACGAGCAGTACTTC
CDR3: CASSHDSYEQYF

size: few
J: TRBJ2-7
D: NA
V: TRBV7-9
DNA: TGTGCCAGCAGCCCTTGGGACACCGAGCAGTACTTC
CDR3: CASSPWDTEQYF